A selection of T cell receptor beta chains follows, all from one sample in a study of T cells after yellow fever vaccination. TCRdb fed the 5' RACE reads into MiXCR, producing one record per CDR3 protein. In the table there are a few hundred thousand distinct CDR3 sequences, less than 20% of which are singletons. This sample comprised PBMCs, obtained 5 to 6 days after the first yellow fever vaccination. These TCRs come from a man between 18 and 29 years old who received the YFV17D yellow fever vaccine. Each CDR3 is given with its conserved first and last residue. A D gene is named only where the DNA matches it firmly. Some rows have no size entry. The others give once, few or many, or a class for an expanded clone.

d_call | j_call | clone_size | v_call | cdr3_nt | cdr3_aa
- | TRBJ1-6 | few | TRBV5-1 | TGCGCCAGCTCGACAGTTCTCGGCGGTAATTCACCCCTCCACTTT | CASSTVLGGNSPLHF
- | TRBJ2-2 | - | TRBV5-1 | TGCGCCAGCCTGGCAGGGGATTTCACCGGGGAGCTGTTTTTT | CASLAGDFTGELFF
- | TRBJ2-2 | many | TRBV7-6 | TGTGCCAGCAGCTTAGTAGCAGGGGGGGCCGGGGAGCTGTTTTTT | CASSLVAGGAGELFF
- | TRBJ1-4 | many | TRBV28 | TGTGCCAGCAGTTCCTCATGGGCAACTAATGAAAAACTGTTTTTT | CASSSSWATNEKLFF
- | TRBJ2-7 | - | TRBV20-1 | TGCAGTGCTAGAGTTCCCGACAGGAGCTACGAGCAGTACTTC | CSARVPDRSYEQYF
- | TRBJ1-1 | - | TRBV25-1 | TGTGCCAGCAATGTCGGGGGGCTAGTCGCTGAAGCTTTCTTT | CASNVGGLVAEAFF
- | TRBJ1-2 | - | TRBV12-3/TRBV12-4 | TGTGCCAGCAGGGACGAGAGCTATGGCTACACCTTC | CASRDESYGYTF
- | TRBJ2-5 | few | TRBV7-3 | TGTGCCAGCAGTACCACGGGGGGCGGGGAGACCCAGTACTTC | CASSTTGGGETQYF
- | TRBJ2-5 | - | TRBV4-1 | TGCGCCAGCAGCCAAGATCGATCGAACTCGGCAGAGGCAACCCAGTACTTC | CASSQDRSNSAEATQYF
TRBD1 | TRBJ2-2 | - | TRBV5-1 | TGCGCCAGCCGACAGGGGGCGATCCCCGGGGAGCTGTTTTTT | CASRQGAIPGELFF